This TCR beta chain was identified in a study of shared clonotypes between healthy human individuals. Study-wide background: Aged 18 to 49, the donors were a couple of women and three men.

Generated by immunoSEQ multiplex PCR, the TCRdb table keeps only in-frame clones and is missing some. The table shows about 980,000 clones, with 60% to 85% occurring only once. Comments on this clone: Its antigen is not known.

The CDR3 runs 15 residues. Deletions cut 5 bases from V and 2 bases from J, with 14 bases between. The germline V gene has CDR1 SGHTA and CDR2 FQGTGA. Study outcomes and limitations: What limited the represented genetic and exposure-history diversity was the small number of donors.

HIV-negative, healthy adults without recent acute infections or vaccinations were the donors. Specimen: memory CD4+ T cells sorted from blood. The subset: CD45RA-negative fraction. This TCR was recovered from a man younger than 35 in good health. The genes are TRBV7-3 and TRBJ2-3; D not certain. The CDR3 DNA sequence: TGTGCCAGCAGCCCCACTGCGGCAAACACAGATACGCAGTATTTT. The encoded protein is CASSPTAANTDTQYF.